This T cell receptor (beta chain) is drawn from a study of identical twins. There are a few counts of this clonotype. Its antigen remains unidentified. The study's findings and limits: Insertions ran lower in abundant cord blood beta clonotypes, though not in memory repertoires.

The length of the CDR3 is 13 residues. CDR1 and CDR2 from the germline V gene are DFQATT and SNEGSKA (reference sequence). Trimming pared 5 bases from V and 4 bases from J, leaving 15 bases between. TCRdb reprocessed the 5' RACE reads via MiXCR and lists one record per CDR3 protein. The sample yields around 550,000 distinct CDR3 sequences, roughly 15% seen once. This sample also belongs to another study, concerning yellow fever vaccine responses in identical twins.

The TCR originated in a woman between 18 and 29 years old in good health. The V call is TRBV20-1, the J call TRBJ2-7; possibly TRBD2 for D (6 bases). The sequenced sample consisted of CD4+ T cells sorted from blood. The CDR3 bases are TGCAGTGCTGGGCGTGGCGGGATATACGAGCAGTACTTC. Protein sequence: CSAGRGGIYEQYF.